These 25 T cell receptor beta chains originate from one sample sequenced in a study of cytomegalovirus exposure and HLA in healthy donors. PCR employed 60 Vbeta and 13 Jbeta primers. The data were produced by immunoSEQ multiplex PCR, yet TCRdb's version contains in-frame clones alone and is incomplete. The repertoire has 100,000 or so clones, approximately 80% of them found once; the top ten carry under 1.5%. Sequencing was carried out using PBMCs. These receptors were obtained from a man aged 25 to 45 in good health and CMV-seronegative.

This chain joins TRBV29-1 and TRBJ1-1; D is undetermined. Germline V gene data show CDR1 as SQVTM and CDR2 as ANQGSEA. Trimming stripped 4 bases from V and 7 bases from J, with 7 bases between. This CDR3 contains 10 residues. The CDR3 spells CSVVIVEAFF. DNA of the CDR3: TGCAGCGTTGTTATAGTTGAAGCTTTCTTT.

This clone was found once. The chain recombines TRBV4-1 with TRBJ2-6, with D tentatively TRBD1 (6 bases). The germline V and J ends were trimmed by 4 bases and 0 bases, with 19 bases remaining between them. Germline CDR1 reads MGHRA; CDR2 reads YSYEKL. This CDR3 comprises 19 residues. The CDR3 spells CASSRPPGQLSSGANVLTF. CDR3 DNA: TGCGCCAGCAGCCGACCACCTGGACAGCTTAGCTCTGGGGCCAACGTCCTGACTTTC.

The chain employs TRBV29-1 and TRBJ2-3; D unresolved. Germline V CDR1 and CDR2: SQVTM, ANQGSEA. CDR3 length equals 11 residues. V lost 4 bases and J lost 3, with 5 bases in between. The CDR3 DNA reads TGCAGCGTTGGGGCGACAGATACGCAGTATTTT. It encodes CSVGATDTQYF.

A few counts support this clone. The V and J genes are TRBV19 and TRBJ1-1; 7 positions agree with TRBD1. The junction had 11 bases not matched to a gene; V was cut back by 6 bases and J by 7 bases. The CDR3 runs 14 residues. CDR1 LNHDA and CDR2 SQIVND come from the germline V gene (reference sequence). CDR3 amino acids: CASSKPTGDHEAFF. CDR3 sequence (DNA): TGTGCCAGTAGCAAGCCCACAGGGGACCATGAAGCTTTCTTT. Filled out from reference TRBV19 and TRBJ1-1, the complete variable domain reads DGGITQSPKYLFRKEGQNVTLSCEQNLNHDAMYWYRQDPGQGLRLIYYSQIVNDFQKGDIAEGYSVSREKKESFPLTVTSAQKNPTAFYLCASSKPTGDHEAFFGQGTRLTVV.

This clone was seen only a few times. V is TRBV15 and J is TRBJ2-7, with a tentative D call TRBD2 (6 bases). V was cut by 7 bases and J by 6 bases, with 13 bases left in between. The CDR3 spans 12 residues. Per the germline V gene, CDR1 is LNHNV and CDR2 is YYDKDF (reference sequence). This CDR3 reads CATMGRSGEQYF. The CDR3 DNA sequence: TGTGCCACCATGGGGAGGAGTGGCGAGCAGTACTTC.

The J gene is TRBJ1-1, the V gene TRBV20-1; unclear D gene. Germline CDR1 reads DFQATT; CDR2 reads SNEGSKA (reference sequence). Trimming stripped 3 bases from V and 10 bases from J, with 12 bases between. The CDR3 consists of 11 residues. The CDR3 sequence is CSARWETVAFF. The CDR3 nucleotides are TGCAGTGCTAGGTGGGAGACCGTAGCTTTCTTT.

The chain's CDR3 is CASSRRQSNQPQHF. In nucleotides, the CDR3 is TGTGCCAGCAGCCGGAGACAGAGCAATCAGCCCCAGCATTTT. This chain joins TRBV5-6 and TRBJ1-5; D perhaps matches TRBD1 (5 bases). Per the germline V gene, CDR1 is SGHDT and CDR2 is YYEEEE. Between the trimmed V and J ends, which lost 4 bases and 1 base, there was a span of 9 bases. The CDR3 runs 14 residues.

The chain employs TRBV28 and TRBJ2-4; D not certain. The CDR3 is made up of 14 amino acids. Germline CDR1 MDHEN, CDR2 SYDVKM. V was pared by 6 bases and J by 3 bases, with 12 bases between. This chain's CDR3 is CASSPRLGKNIQYF. As DNA, the CDR3 is TGTGCCAGCAGCCCCCGGCTAGGCAAAAACATTCAGTACTTC.

The J gene is TRBJ1-1, the V gene TRBV5-5; no definite D call. Germline CDR1 and CDR2: SGHKS and YYEKEE (reference sequence). The CDR3 totals 14 residues. Trimming pared 0 bases from V and 6 bases from J, leaving 12 bases between. CDR3 sequence (DNA): TGTGCCAGCAGCTTGGCGGGGTTAACGGCTGAAGCTTTCTTT. This codes for CASSLAGLTAEAFF. Using reference TRBV5-5 and TRBJ1-1 for the parts outside the CDR3, the full variable domain is DAGVTQSPTHLIKTRGQQVTLRCSPISGHKSVSWYQQVLGQGPQFIFQYYEKEERGRGNFPDRFSARQFPNYSSELNVNALLLGDSALYLCASSLAGLTAEAFFGQGTRLTVV.

V usage is TRBV28 and J usage is TRBJ1-2; 9 bases agree with TRBD1. J was trimmed by 7 bases and V by 10 bases; bases with no gene match: 10. Germline CDR1 and CDR2: MDHEN and SYDVKM. The CDR3 runs to 13 residues. The DNA for the CDR3 is TGTGCCACGATACCGGGACAGGGAGGTGGCTACACCTTC. The encoded protein is CATIPGQGGGYTF.

V gene TRBV19 combines with J gene TRBJ2-6, with 8 bases identical to TRBD1. Germline V gene data show CDR1 as LNHDA and CDR2 as SQIVND (reference sequence). V shed 9 bases and J 0 bases; nucleotides not matched to a gene: 13. This CDR3 has 18 residues. The CDR3 coding sequence is TGTGCCAGCCACGATCCGGGACAGGTTAACTCTGGGGCCAACGTCCTGACTTTC. Translated: CASHDPGQVNSGANVLTF.

The V gene is TRBV9, the J gene TRBJ2-1; 7 nucleotides align to TRBD2. The CDR3 has 15 amino acids. CDR1 and CDR2 (germline): SGDLS, YYNGEE. Losses at the gene ends were 2 bases for V and 2 bases for J; bases not matched to a gene: 4. This CDR3 is CASSVGGGTYNEQFF. The CDR3 nucleotides are TGTGCCAGCAGCGTTGGCGGGGGAACCTACAATGAGCAGTTCTTC.

This chain uses TRBV9 with TRBJ1-3; D might be TRBD1 (5 bases). Germline V gene sequence: CDR1 SGDLS, CDR2 YYNGEE. The germline V and J ends were trimmed by 3 bases and 0 bases, with 13 bases remaining between them. This CDR3 region has 16 residues. The CDR3 protein is CASSDGAGNSGNTIYF. The CDR3 DNA sequence: TGTGCCAGCAGCGACGGTGCAGGGAACTCTGGAAACACCATATATTTT.

V is TRBV10-2 and J is TRBJ1-5, with D possibly matching TRBD1 (5 bases). Germline loops: CDR1 WSHSY, CDR2 SAAADI. CDR3 size: 15 residues. V lost 0 bases, J lost 1 base, and 7 bases lay in between. The CDR3 loop reads CASSESGRSNQPQHF. CDR3 in DNA: TGCGCCAGCAGTGAGTCGGGGCGCAGCAATCAGCCCCAGCATTTT.

This sequence joins TRBV9 and TRBJ2-1; maybe TRBD2 (6 bases). V shed 2 bases and J shed 8 bases, with 23 bases lying between them. The CDR3 is made up of 17 amino acids. Germline V lookup: CDR1 SGDLS, CDR2 YYNGEE. The chain's CDR3 is CASSVAGTFGIRDEQFF. For the CDR3, the DNA is TGTGCCAGCAGCGTGGCCGGGACTTTCGGTATTCGGGATGAGCAGTTCTTC.

This sequence joins TRBV27 and TRBJ1-4, with 8 bases aligning to TRBD1. The CDR3 contains 15 residues. Germline V gene data show CDR1 as MNHEY and CDR2 as SMNVEV (reference sequence). J lost 7 bases, V lost 2 bases, and 6 bases had no gene match. CDR3 residues: CASSLTGGIGEKLFF. CDR3 nucleotide sequence: TGTGCCAGCAGTTTAACAGGGGGTATTGGTGAAAAACTGTTTTTT. Full variable domain (remainder filled in from reference TRBV27 and TRBJ1-4): EAQVTQNPRYLITVTGKKLTVTCSQNMNHEYMSWYRQDPGLGLRQIYYSMNVEVTDKGDVPEGYKVSRKEKRNFPLILESPSPNQTSLYFCASSLTGGIGEKLFFGSGTQLSVL.

The V call is TRBV27, the J call TRBJ1-5; 9 positions agree with TRBD1. With V trimmed by 6 bases and J by 1 base, 4 bases remained unmatched. Germline V gives CDR1 MNHEY, CDR2 SMNVEV (reference sequence). The CDR3 totals 15 residues. The CDR3 DNA sequence: TGTGCCAGCAGCACCGGGACAGGGAGCAATCAGCCCCAGCATTTT. Its protein product is CASSTGTGSNQPQHF.

The genes are TRBV2 and TRBJ2-5; TRBD2 matches at 7 bases. The CDR3 contains 18 residues. From germline, CDR1 is SNHLY and CDR2 FYNNEI. Trimming at V came to 4 bases and at J to 4 bases, leaving 18 bases not matched to a gene. The CDR3 sequence is CASSVDKDTAPGGETQYF. CDR3 DNA: TGTGCCAGCAGTGTTGATAAGGACACCGCTCCGGGGGGAGAGACCCAGTACTTC.

This clone was seen only a few times. V is TRBV9 and J is TRBJ1-6; weak D call: TRBD1 (5 bases). The V end lost 4 bases, the J end lost 6 bases, and 17 bases lay between the germline ends. Germline CDR1 and CDR2: SGDLS and YYNGEE. This CDR3 is 16 amino acids long. CDR3 sequence reads: CASSFGGDPGNSPLHF. CDR3 nucleotide sequence: TGTGCCAGCAGCTTCGGCGGGGACCCCGGTAATTCACCCCTCCACTTT.

The chain has TRBV6-5 and TRBJ2-7; possible D gene TRBD1, 6 bases. This CDR3 has 12 amino acids. V lost 5 bases, J lost 4 bases, and 9 bases lay in between. Germline CDR1 and CDR2: MNHEY and SVGAGI. The CDR3 sequence: CASSQDSYEQYF. The CDR3 region has the DNA TGTGCCAGCAGTCAGGACAGTTACGAGCAGTACTTC.

This clone was found a few times. This chain connects TRBV18 to TRBJ2-1, with 12 nucleotides matching TRBD2. Per germline, CDR1 KGHSH and CDR2 LQKENI. Trimming removed 3 bases from V and 5 bases from J; junction bases left unmatched: 5. The CDR3 contains 16 residues. The CDR3, as DNA: TGTGCCAGCTCACCGCTGACTAGCGGGGGAAACAATGAGCAGTTCTTC. It yields the protein CASSPLTSGGNNEQFF.

The chain joins TRBV28 to TRBJ1-5; 10 bases line up with TRBD1. CDR1 and CDR2 (germline): MDHEN, SYDVKM. There are 18 residues in the CDR3. Germline trimming cut 5 bases from V and 0 bases from J; bases unmatched to any gene: 10. This chain's CDR3 is CASSTGQGGIYSNQPQHF. As DNA, the CDR3 is TGTGCCAGCAGTACCGGACAGGGGGGAATTTATAGCAATCAGCCCCAGCATTTT.

This clone was counted a single time. This chain uses TRBV27 with TRBJ2-3; a weak D match, TRBD1 (6 bases). CDR3 length: 15 amino acids. Per the germline V gene, CDR1 is MNHEY and CDR2 is SMNVEV (reference sequence). Trimming stripped 1 base from V and 6 bases from J, with 14 bases between. This CDR3 is CASSLLGQGADTQYF. The DNA for the CDR3 is TGTGCCAGCAGTTTATTGGGACAAGGGGCCGATACGCAGTATTTT.

The V call is TRBV18, the J call TRBJ1-2; a weak D match, TRBD1 (6 bases). CDR3 size: 13 residues. Germline CDR1 is KGHSH and CDR2 is LQKENI. V shed 1 base and J shed 8 bases, with 11 bases lying between them. CDR3 loop: CASSPLAGEGYTF. The CDR3 region has the DNA TGTGCCAGCTCACCACTGGCAGGGGAAGGCTACACCTTC.

This clone showed up just a few times. This rearrangement joins TRBV7-9 to TRBJ2-5; no firm D call. Germline assignment: CDR1 SEHNR and CDR2 FQNEAQ (reference sequence). This CDR3 is 11 amino acids long. V lost 4 bases and J lost 4, with 4 bases in between. The CDR3 region is CASSSRETQYF. CDR3 nucleotide sequence: TGTGCCAGCAGCTCGAGAGAGACCCAGTACTTC.